A selection of T cell receptor beta chains follows, all from one sample in a study of graft-versus-host responses after intestinal transplantation. The table came from immunoSEQ multiplex PCR; TCRdb's copy has only in-frame clones and leaves some out. The sample holds roughly 99,000 clones, more than 75% seen once. The source material was PBMCs, sampled 255 days after intestinal transplant. The receptors were sampled from a human patient who received an intestinal transplant, so some T cells may come from the graft donor. Both conserved end residues are part of each CDR3. D genes are given only for firm matches. The size field is filled for only some rows; it gives once, few, many or a size class.

cdr3_length j_call d_call v_call clone_size cdr3_nt cdr3_aa
16 TRBJ1-1 TRBD1 TRBV14 . TGTGCCAGCAGCCAAGTCACAGGGGACCCCAACACTGAAGCTTTCTTT CASSQVTGDPNTEAFF
12 TRBJ2-7 . TRBV7-2 . TGTGCCAGCAGCACGTACTTCTACGAGCAGTACTTC CASSTYFYEQYF
14 TRBJ2-7 TRBD2 TRBV29-1 . TGCAGCGTTGAAGAGGGGGGGGACTCCTACGAGCAGTACTTC CSVEEGGDSYEQYF
17 TRBJ2-2 . TRBV16 few TGTGCCAGCAGCCAAGGTGCGCCAGGGGAGCGTCGGGGGGAGCTGTTTTTT CASSQGAPGERRGELFF
16 TRBJ1-3 TRBD1 TRBV9 . TGTGCCAGCTCCACGACAGGGCCGTACTCTGGAAACACCATATATTTT CASSTTGPYSGNTIYF
12 TRBJ1-5 . TRBV6-5 . TGTGCCAGCAGTGATGGGACCGACCGCCGGTATTTT CASSDGTDRRYF
16 TRBJ1-2 . TRBV6-8 . TGTGCCAGCAGTCACAGACAACGCTCTAGAACCTATGGCTACACCTTC CASSHRQRSRTYGYTF
14 TRBJ2-3 . TRBV2 . TGTGCCAGCAGTGACGTGTGGGGCACAGATACGCAGTATTTT CASSDVWGTDTQYF
16 TRBJ1-2 . TRBV4-2 . TGTGCCAGCAGCCTCTCCGGGGGTGGGGGCCCCTATGGCTACACCTTC CASSLSGGGGPYGYTF
16 TRBJ2-1 TRBD1 TRBV6-4 few TGTGCCAGCAGTCCAAAGCCGGGACAGGGCGGCAATGAGCAGTTCTTC CASSPKPGQGGNEQFF
15 TRBJ1-5 TRBD1 TRBV19 . TGTGCCAGTAGTTCCGGGACAGCCAGCAATCAGCCCCAGCATTTT CASSSGTASNQPQHF
15 TRBJ2-2 . TRBV2 . TGTGCCAGCAGGAGAGGGGGGACGAACACCGGGGAGCTGTTTTTT CASRRGGTNTGELFF
14 TRBJ2-5 . TRBV7-3 few TGTGCCAGCAGCTTTCTAAGGGGCGCGGAGACCCAGTACTTC CASSFLRGAETQYF
13 TRBJ2-1 . TRBV5-6 once TGTGCCAGCAGCTGGGGGACTGCTAATGAGCAGTTCTTC CASSWGTANEQFF
19 TRBJ1-4 TRBD1 TRBV7-6 . TGTGCCAGCAGCTTAGACCTAGCACGGCAACAGGGGGTAGATGAAAAACTGTTTTTT CASSLDLARQQGVDEKLFF
15 TRBJ1-5 . TRBV6-5 . TGTGCCAGCACCCCCCGGCAAGGCGCTTTACAGCCCCAGCATTTT CASTPRQGALQPQHF
17 TRBJ2-3 . TRBV6-4 . TGTGCCAGCAGTGACCCGAGGTTCGGTCGTAGCACAGATACGCAGTATTTT CASSDPRFGRSTDTQYF
14 TRBJ1-2 . TRBV2 once TGTGCCAGCAGTGAAGGGCGGGAGTCCTATGGCTACACCTTC CASSEGRESYGYTF
15 TRBJ2-7 TRBD1 TRBV19 few TGTGCCAGTAGTCCGTTGGGACAGGGTCCTTACGAGCAGTACTTC CASSPLGQGPYEQYF
13 TRBJ1-1 . TRBV7-9 . TGTGCCAGCAGCTTATCTGCAAACACTGAAGCTTTCTTT CASSLSANTEAFF
17 TRBJ1-1 . TRBV7-8 . TGTGCCAGCAGCTTGACAACACACACCCTAACGAACACTGAAGCTTTCTTT CASSLTTHTLTNTEAFF
14 TRBJ2-3 TRBD2 TRBV19 . TGTGCCAGTAGTCATCTGGGGGGGATTAATACGCAGTATTTT CASSHLGGINTQYF
14 TRBJ1-6 . TRBV7-8 . TGTGCCAGCAGCTATTCAGGGGATAATTCACCCCTCCACTTT CASSYSGDNSPLHF
16 TRBJ1-3 . TRBV11-2 once TGTGCCAGCAGCTTAGACCGCCGGGCGGCTGGAAACACCATATATTTT CASSLDRRAAGNTIYF
11 TRBJ2-5 . TRBV29-1 . TGCAGCGTCGGGCCTAGAGAGACCCAGTACTTC CSVGPRETQYF
14 TRBJ2-2 TRBD1 TRBV11-2 . TGTGCCAGCACGGGACAGGGACCGACCGGGGAGCTGTTTTTT CASTGQGPTGELFF
10 TRBJ1-6 . TRBV6-6 . TGTGCCAGTGACTTTGGGGCGGCTAACTTT CASDFGAANF
15 TRBJ1-1 . TRBV7-9 . TGTGCCAGCAGCTTAGGACCGGCGGCGAACACTGAAGCTTTCTTT CASSLGPAANTEAFF
15 TRBJ2-3 . TRBV7-9 . TGTGCCAGCAGCTTAGACAGGGTTAGCACAGATACGCAGTATTTT CASSLDRVSTDTQYF
14 TRBJ1-2 . TRBV7-7 . TGTGCTAGCAGCCGACCTCCTATCACCCTGGGCTACACCTTC CASSRPPITLGYTF
17 TRBJ1-4 . TRBV7-9 . TGTGCCAGCAGTCAAGAGGACCCGTGGAGGGGTGGTGAAAAACTGTTTTTT CASSQEDPWRGGEKLFF
16 TRBJ2-7 . TRBV11-3 . TGTGCCAGCAGCTTAGTGAGTGGACGTAGCTCCTACGAGCAGTACTTC CASSLVSGRSSYEQYF
14 TRBJ2-2 . TRBV6-5 . TGTGCCAGCAGTTACGGCGCGAACACCGGGGAGCTGTTTTTT CASSYGANTGELFF
17 TRBJ2-2 . TRBV4-1 . TGCGCCAGCAGCCACGGACTCCCTTGGTGGGCCACCGGGGAGCTGTTTTTT CASSHGLPWWATGELFF
13 TRBJ1-2 . TRBV4-1 . TGCGCCAGCGGGTCGACATCGGGCTATGGCTACACCTTC CASGSTSGYGYTF
15 TRBJ2-5 . TRBV9 . TGTGCCAGCAGCGAGGGAGGGGGGTCAGAAGAGACCCAGTACTTC CASSEGGGSEETQYF
14 TRBJ2-2 . TRBV2 . TGTGCCAGCAGTGGCTACCAGAACACCGGGGAGCTGTTTTTT CASSGYQNTGELFF
14 TRBJ1-4 . TRBV28 once TGTGCCAGCAGTTCACCCGGGACCCAACGCGAGGAGGTTTTT CASSSPGTQREEVF
15 TRBJ2-1 TRBD2 TRBV7-2 . TGTGCCAGCAGCTTCGTAGCGGGAGTCCACAATGAGCAGTTCTTC CASSFVAGVHNEQFF
12 TRBJ1-3 TRBD1 TRBV6-1 . TGTGTCAGCAGGGGGGCTGGAAACACCATATATTTT CVSRGAGNTIYF
14 TRBJ2-7 TRBD1 TRBV6-4 . TGTGCCAGCAGTGATCGGACAGGGGAACACGAGCAGTACTTC CASSDRTGEHEQYF
11 TRBJ2-3 . TRBV10-3 . TGTGCCATTCAAATCACAGATACGCAGTATTTT CAIQITDTQYF
17 TRBJ1-1 TRBD1 TRBV7-3 . TGTGCCAGCAGCCCCTCCGCACAGGGGCGGGGTGACACTGAAGCTTTCTTT CASSPSAQGRGDTEAFF
15 TRBJ1-5 . TRBV2 . TGTGCCAGCAGTGAAGGAAGGGGAAGCAATCAGCCCCAGCATTTT CASSEGRGSNQPQHF
16 TRBJ1-2 . TRBV11-2 . TGTGCCAGCAGCTTAGATGTCTCTTCCGCTAACTATGGCTACACCTTC CASSLDVSSANYGYTF
13 TRBJ1-2 . TRBV6-1 . TGTGCCAGCAGTGAAGGTACAGTCTATGGCTACACCTTC CASSEGTVYGYTF
16 TRBJ2-3 TRBD2 TRBV7-2 . TGTGCCAGCAGTTTCTCGACTAGCGACGGGACAGATACGCAGTATTTT CASSFSTSDGTDTQYF
19 TRBJ1-6 . TRBV6-1 . TGTGCCAGCAGTGAAGACGGGTGGAGGGAATACTCCTATAATTCACCCCTCCACTTT CASSEDGWREYSYNSPLHF
17 TRBJ2-3 . TRBV21-1 . TGTGCCAGCAGCACTCCTTGGGGGGACAGCCGCACAGATACGCAGTATTTT CASSTPWGDSRTDTQYF
12 TRBJ2-7 . TRBV5-6 . TGTGCCAGCAGCTGGGGACCCTACGAGCAGTACTTC CASSWGPYEQYF
14 TRBJ2-7 . TRBV18 . TGTGCCAGCTCACGAGGGGACAAGAGCTACGAGCAGTACTTC CASSRGDKSYEQYF
15 TRBJ1-5 TRBD1 TRBV28 . TGTGCCAGCTCGAAAAGACAGGGAAGCAATCAGCCCCAGCATTTT CASSKRQGSNQPQHF
15 TRBJ2-5 . TRBV28 . TGTGCCAGCAGTTTAGAGGCATCCTTTCAAGAGACCCAGTACTTC CASSLEASFQETQYF